This T cell receptor beta chain was obtained from a study of a mutant IDH1 vaccine in newly diagnosed glioma. At the level of the study: Beginning 4-6 weeks after radiotherapy alone, or with temozolomide cycles, vaccination took place. Averaging roughly 40 years of age, treated patients were around 60% male and roughly 40% female.

Germline CDR1 is LNHDA and CDR2 is SQIVND (reference sequence). With 5 bases removed from V and 1 base from J, the gap between germline ends came to 15 bases. CDR3 length: 16 residues. Data came from immunoSEQ multiplex PCR; TCRdb stores just in-frame clones and leaves some out. Here the sample spans tens of thousands of clones, approximately 85% being singletons. Regarding time point: week 23, last vaccination. Every single dose of the vaccine, 300 ug of mutant IDH1 20-mer peptide, came with topical imiquimod. This clone was seen only once. Its antigen is undetermined. This chain joins TRBV19 and TRBJ1-3, with TRBD1 as a possible D gene (6 bases). The sample consisted of PBMCs, taken from a glioma patient whose treatment included an IDH1 peptide vaccine. The TCR was taken from a woman between 45 and 60 years old with glioma. This chain's CDR3 is CASSLNSGVSGNTIYF. In nucleotides, the CDR3 is TGTGCCAGTAGTCTAAATTCAGGGGTATCTGGAAACACCATATATTTT.